Presented here are 4 T cell receptor beta chains from one specimen sequenced in a study of T cell changes during pregnancy in multiple sclerosis. Assay: immunoSEQ multiplex PCR; the TCRdb copy retains only in-frame clones and omits some. The sample contains tens of thousands of clones, approximately 90% of which appear only once. Material: CD4+ T cells from peripheral blood mononuclear cells, obtained in the first trimester of pregnancy. These receptors all stem from a female donor with multiple sclerosis, enrolled in a pregnancy study.

A word on this clone: Compared with germline, one end of the junction differs, possibly owing to a read error. The chain joins TRBV30 to TRBJ2-7; D perhaps matches TRBD1 (6 bases). Germline V gives CDR1 GTSNPN, CDR2 SVGIG (reference sequence). CDR3 length: 13 amino acids. CDR3: CAWSLDSSSEQYF. In nucleotides, the CDR3 is TGTGCCTGGAGTTTGGACAGTTCCTCCGAGCAGTACTTC.

The V call is TRBV5-8, the J call TRBJ1-6, with 9 bases identical to TRBD1. CDR3 length: 18 residues. With V trimmed by 1 base and J by 9 bases, 14 bases remained unmatched. Germline lookup yields CDR1 SGHTS and CDR2 YDEGEE. In DNA form, the CDR3 reads TGTGCCAGCAGCTTGTGGCATCTTTCGGGACAGGGAGCTTCACCCCTCCACTTT. This encodes CASSLWHLSGQGASPLHF.

The genes are TRBV6-5 and TRBJ1-1, with 9 bases aligning to TRBD1. V shed 5 bases, J shed 4 bases, and the junction held 5 bases outside the gene matches. Germline V gene sequence: CDR1 MNHEY, CDR2 SVGAGI. The CDR3 length is 14 residues. CDR3 nucleotide sequence: TGTGCCAGCAGTCGGACAGGGGTGGGCACTGAAGCTTTCTTT. It encodes CASSRTGVGTEAFF.

The chain combines TRBV7-3 with TRBJ1-1; D gene unclear. Germline assignment: CDR1 SGHTA and CDR2 FQGTGA. The CDR3 is made up of 13 amino acids. V lost 1 base and J 4 bases, leaving 7 bases between the germline ends. The CDR3 loop reads CASSLKPSTEAFF. The CDR3 region has the DNA TGTGCCAGCAGCTTAAAACCCAGCACTGAAGCTTTCTTT.